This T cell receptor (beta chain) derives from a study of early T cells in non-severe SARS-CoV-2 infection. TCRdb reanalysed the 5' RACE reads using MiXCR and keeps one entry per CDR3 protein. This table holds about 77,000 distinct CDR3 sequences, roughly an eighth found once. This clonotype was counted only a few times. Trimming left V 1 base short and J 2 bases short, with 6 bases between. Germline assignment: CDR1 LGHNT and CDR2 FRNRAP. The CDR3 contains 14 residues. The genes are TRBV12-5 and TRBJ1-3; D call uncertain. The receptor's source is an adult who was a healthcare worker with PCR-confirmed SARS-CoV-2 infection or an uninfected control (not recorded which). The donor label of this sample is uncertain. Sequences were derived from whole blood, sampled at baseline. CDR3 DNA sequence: TGTGCTAGTGGTTTGGCCCTGACTGGAAACACCATATATTTT. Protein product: CASGLALTGNTIYF.